These T cell receptor beta chains were read from a single sample in a study of T-cell reconstitution after alpha-beta-depleted transplantation in children. One entry per CDR3 protein results from TCRdb running MiXCR on the PCR reads. The data hold over 400,000 distinct CDR3 sequences, with around an eighth observed a single time. The specimen was PBMCs from the stem cell graft donor, collected from the stem cell graft. These receptor sequences come from a human donor who donated a stem cell graft to a child with combined immunodeficiency. Each CDR3 is given with its conserved first and last residue. D genes are given only for firm matches. Clone size is not always given. Where it is, it says once, few, many or a class for expanded clones.

CDR3aa | CDR3nt | abundance | len | j_gene | v_gene | d_gene
CASSLTAVAGVYTQYF | TGTGCCAGCAGCTTAACGGCCGTGGCGGGAGTGTATACGCAGTATTTT | - | 16 | TRBJ2-3 | TRBV7-3 | TRBD2
CSARGVPNRGKEQFF | TGCAGTGCTAGAGGTGTGCCTAACCGGGGGAAGGAGCAGTTCTTC | - | 15 | TRBJ2-1 | TRBV20-1 | -
CASSFHRNMNTEAFF | TGTGCCAGCAGCTTCCACAGGAACATGAACACTGAAGCTTTCTTT | - | 15 | TRBJ1-1 | TRBV7-9 | -
CASTQARSGYTGELFF | TGTGCCAGCACCCAAGCCCGGAGCGGCTATACCGGGGAGCTGTTTTTT | - | 16 | TRBJ2-2 | TRBV3-1 | -
CASSFMGWETQYF | TGTGCCAGCAGTTTTATGGGTTGGGAGACCCAGTACTTC | few | 13 | TRBJ2-5 | TRBV27 | -
CASSSYPSSYNEQFF | TGTGCCAGCAGCTCTTACCCGAGCTCCTACAATGAGCAGTTCTTC | few | 15 | TRBJ2-1 | TRBV7-2 | -
CASSLATAVF | TGTGCCAGCAGCTTAGCGACCGCCGTCTTC | few | 10 | TRBJ2-1 | TRBV7-8 | -
CASSHRDRGQETQYF | TGTGCCAGCAGTCACCGGGACAGGGGACAAGAGACCCAGTACTTC | few | 15 | TRBJ2-5 | TRBV12-3/TRBV12-4 | TRBD1
CASSARPVPLAGVEDTQYF | TGTGCCAGCAGCGCGAGACCTGTACCACTAGCGGGAGTTGAAGATACGCAGTATTTT | - | 19 | TRBJ2-3 | TRBV11-1 | TRBD2
CASSFSGDTGELFF | TGTGCCAGCAGTTTCTCGGGTGACACCGGGGAGCTGTTTTTT | many | 14 | TRBJ2-2 | TRBV12-3/TRBV12-4 | -
CASSLSGSAEKLFF | TGCGCCAGCAGCTTGTCGGGTAGCGCTGAAAAACTGTTTTTT | - | 14 | TRBJ1-4 | TRBV5-1 | -
CATRMTGMNTEAFF | TGTGCCACCAGGATGACAGGGATGAACACTGAAGCTTTCTTT | many | 14 | TRBJ1-1 | TRBV24-1 | TRBD1
CASSWGTLGDQPQHF | TGTGCCAGCAGCTGGGGGACCCTCGGGGATCAGCCCCAGCATTTT | - | 15 | TRBJ1-5 | TRBV7-8 | -
CASSLIGAYEQYF | TGCGCCAGCAGCTTGATAGGGGCCTACGAGCAGTACTTC | - | 13 | TRBJ2-7 | TRBV5-1 | -
CASSSPGQGFDEQYF | TGTGCCAGCTCCTCTCCGGGACAGGGGTTCGACGAGCAGTACTTC | - | 15 | TRBJ2-7 | TRBV18 | TRBD1
CASSQDSSGIYEQYF | TGCGCCAGCAGCCAAGATTCTAGCGGGATCTACGAGCAGTACTTC | - | 15 | TRBJ2-7 | TRBV4-3 | TRBD2
CASSSTGTAASLHF | TGTGCCAGCAGCTCGACCGGGACAGCGGCTTCTCTCCACTTT | once | 14 | TRBJ1-6 | TRBV11-1 | TRBD1
CASSQSSIGYNEQFF | TGTGCCAGCAGCCAATCTAGTATTGGGTACAATGAGCAGTTCTTC | few | 15 | TRBJ2-1 | TRBV11-2 | -
CALRRQFTGYEQFF | TGTGCCTTAAGACGGCAATTTACAGGGTATGAGCAGTTCTTC | many | 14 | TRBJ2-1 | TRBV30 | -
CSVVERDANYGYTF | TGCAGCGTTGTCGAGAGGGACGCTAACTATGGCTACACCTTC | - | 14 | TRBJ1-2 | TRBV29-1 | -
CASSETYPLGEKLFF | TGTGCCAGCAGTGAAACTTACCCGCTGGGTGAAAAACTGTTTTTT | few | 15 | TRBJ1-4 | TRBV25-1 | -
CASSESSGTETQYF | TGTGCCAGCAGTGAATCTTCAGGGACAGAGACCCAGTACTTC | - | 14 | TRBJ2-5 | TRBV2 | -
CASSFGGSSGNEQFF | TGTGCCAGCAGCTTTGGGGGTTCCTCTGGGAATGAGCAGTTCTTC | - | 15 | TRBJ2-1 | TRBV7-3 | -
CSAEAGQGYTGELFF | TGCAGTGCCGAGGCGGGACAGGGGTACACCGGGGAGCTGTTTTTT | few | 15 | TRBJ2-2 | TRBV20-1 | TRBD1
CASLPWTYNEQFF | TGTGCCAGCTTACCATGGACGTACAATGAGCAGTTCTTC | - | 13 | TRBJ2-1 | TRBV18 | -